Below, 23 T cell receptor beta chains from the same sample are listed, as sequenced in a study of OX40 agonist ivuxolimab in advanced cancers. Clones were sequenced by immunoSEQ multiplex PCR, and TCRdb holds only the in-frame ones, with some missing. The data show about 60,000 clones, approximately 83% seen once. The material was CD4+ or CD8+ T cells sorted from blood, obtained in a trial of the OX40 agonist ivuxolimab. The receptors were sampled from an adult with an advanced solid tumor such as melanoma, head and neck, liver or kidney cancer.

The J gene is TRBJ2-3, the V gene TRBV18, with D hard to call. There are 13 residues in the CDR3. In germline, CDR1 is KGHSH, CDR2 LQKENI. V was trimmed by 4 bases and J by 0 bases, leaving 5 bases between them. The DNA of the CDR3 is TGTGCCAGCTCACTAACTAGCACAGATACGCAGTATTTT. Amino acids: CASSLTSTDTQYF.

The chain combines TRBV6-6 with TRBJ1-6; D unclear. The CDR3 runs 15 residues. V lost 6 bases, J lost 10 bases, and 19 bases lay in between. Germline V CDR1 and CDR2: MNHNY, SVGAGI (reference sequence). The DNA of the CDR3 is TGTGCCAGCAGGACCCTTCGGGTGGAGGACTCACCCCTCCACTTT. This translates into CASRTLRVEDSPLHF.

V gene TRBV5-1 combines with J gene TRBJ2-1, with TRBD2 identical over 14 bases. The length of the CDR3 is 18 residues. After removal of 4 bases from V and 5 bases from J, the junction contained 11 bases not matched to a gene. Germline CDR1 reads SGHRS; CDR2 reads YFSETQ. As DNA, the CDR3 is TGCGCCAGCAGCCCCAAGGGACTAGCGGGAGTAGCTCACAATGAGCAGTTCTTC. Amino acid sequence: CASSPKGLAGVAHNEQFF. The full variable domain, in which reference TRBV5-1 and TRBJ2-1 provide the parts outside the CDR3, is KAGVTQTPRYLIKTRGQQVTLSCSPISGHRSVSWYQQTPGQGLQFLFEYFSETQRNKGNFPGRFSGRQFSNSRSEMNVSTLELGDSALYLCASSPKGLAGVAHNEQFFGPGTRLTVL.

The rearrangement joins TRBV7-2 to TRBJ2-7, with 8 bases matching TRBD2. The junction had 3 bases not matched to a gene; V was cut back by 2 bases and J by 3 bases. The CDR3 is 14 residues long. Per germline, CDR1 SGHTA and CDR2 FQGNSA. The CDR3 coding sequence is TGTGCCAGCAGCTTAACCGGGACTAGCTACGAGCAGTACTTC. Translated, it gives CASSLTGTSYEQYF.

The J gene is TRBJ1-6, the V gene TRBV6-5; weak D call: TRBD1 (6 bases). Deletions cut 3 bases from V and 7 bases from J, with 16 bases between. Germline values: CDR1 MNHEY, CDR2 SVGAGI. The CDR3 totals 16 residues. CDR3 sequence (DNA): TGTGCCAGCAGTTATAATGTTCTGGGGGCGAATTCACCCCTCCACTTT. Translation gives CASSYNVLGANSPLHF.

The rearrangement uses TRBV21-1 and TRBJ2-5; TRBD2, the D gene given by the table, was not confirmed from the DNA. TRBV21-1 has pseudogene status. The CDR3 loop spans 13 amino acids. Here the CDR3 DNA reads TGTGCCAGCAGCATCGAGGTCGGGGAGACCCAGTACTTC. Its translation is CASSIEVGETQYF.

This chain joins TRBV30 and TRBJ2-1; the match to TRBD2 covers 10 bases. The length of the CDR3 is 17 residues. With V trimmed by 1 base and J by 0 bases, 6 bases remained unmatched. Germline V gene lookup returns CDR1 GTSNPN and CDR2 SVGIG (reference sequence). The CDR3 sequence is CAWSGKSGRASYNEQFF. CDR3 bases: TGTGCCTGGAGTGGTAAGAGCGGGAGGGCCTCCTACAATGAGCAGTTCTTC. Complete variable domain (other parts from reference TRBV30 and TRBJ2-1): SQTIHQWPATLVQPVGSPLSLECTVEGTSNPNLYWYRQAAGRGLQLLFYSVGIGQISSEVPQNLSASRPQDRQFILSSKKLLLSDSGFYLCAWSGKSGRASYNEQFFGPGTRLTVL.

The chain recombines TRBV5-1 with TRBJ2-6; D is ambiguous. In germline, CDR1 is SGHRS, CDR2 YFSETQ. The V and J ends lost 0 bases and 4 bases respectively, with 8 bases between them. There are 15 residues in the CDR3. As DNA, the CDR3 is TGCGCCAGCAGCTTGGTCAGTGCGGGGGCCAACGTCCTGACTTTC. Its protein product is CASSLVSAGANVLTF.

The chain carries TRBV19 and TRBJ2-5; perhaps D is TRBD1 or TRBD2 (5 bases each). The CDR3 is made up of 14 amino acids. With 5 bases removed from V and 2 bases from J, the gap between germline ends came to 12 bases. Germline V gene lookup returns CDR1 LNHDA and CDR2 SQIVND (reference sequence). The DNA for the CDR3 is TGTGCCAGTAGTTTTAGGGGCGGGCAAGAGACCCAGTACTTC. It is translated as CASSFRGGQETQYF.

This clone was detected once. The V gene is TRBV28, the J gene TRBJ2-1; D not resolved. This CDR3 has 13 amino acids. Germline V gene sequence: CDR1 MDHEN, CDR2 SYDVKM. With 1 base removed from V and 8 bases from J, the gap between germline ends came to 9 bases. CDR3 loop: CASSLFTLDEQFF. CDR3 bases: TGTGCCAGCAGTTTATTTACTCTCGATGAGCAGTTCTTC. The variable domain in full, with the rest retrieved from reference TRBV28 and TRBJ2-1, is DVKVTQSSRYLVKRTGEKVFLECVQDMDHENMFWYRQDPGLGLRLIYFSYDVKMKEKGDIPEGYSVSREKKERFSLILESASTNQTSMYLCASSLFTLDEQFFGPGTRLTVL.

The V call is TRBV2, the J call TRBJ2-7, with D maybe TRBD1 (6 bases). Between the trimmed V and J ends, which lost 7 bases and 2 bases, there was a span of 15 bases. CDR1 is SNHLY, CDR2 FYNNEI, per germline. The CDR3 consists of 14 residues. The CDR3 spells CASKLQGAAYEQYF. CDR3 nucleotides: TGTGCCAGCAAGCTACAGGGAGCCGCCTACGAGCAGTACTTC.

This chain links TRBV18 with TRBJ2-3, with 7 bases that match TRBD2. This CDR3 is 16 amino acids long. Germline CDR1 and CDR2: KGHSH and LQKENI. V shed 8 bases, J shed 5 bases, and the junction held 16 bases outside the gene matches. The CDR3 nucleotides read TGTGCCAGCAAAACCGGGGCTAGCGGCGGGGAAGATACGCAGTATTTT. This sequence encodes CASKTGASGGEDTQYF.

This chain uses TRBV27 with TRBJ1-1; 8 bases are a match to TRBD1. J gave up 2 bases and V 1 base, and 3 bases lay outside the gene matches. This CDR3 is 15 amino acids long. Germline V lookup: CDR1 MNHEY, CDR2 SMNVEV (reference sequence). The CDR3 nucleotides read TGTGCCAGCAGTTTATATGACAGGGGTAACACTGAAGCTTTCTTT. Translation: CASSLYDRGNTEAFF.

The chain couples TRBV5-1 to TRBJ2-7; 7 nucleotides match TRBD2. This CDR3 is built from 16 residues. The trim removed 4 bases at V and 6 bases at J, leaving 16 bases unmatched. Germline V CDR1 and CDR2: SGHRS, YFSETQ. The CDR3 DNA reads TGCGCCAGCAGCCCGGGACTAACTCGAGTTAGAGTCGAGCAGTACTTC. Translation: CASSPGLTRVRVEQYF.

The V and J genes are TRBV5-8 and TRBJ1-5, with 11 positions matching TRBD1. The CDR3 runs to 15 residues. Germline V gene sequence: CDR1 SGHTS, CDR2 YDEGEE. After removal of 3 bases from V and 6 bases from J, the junction contained 5 bases not matched to a gene. The CDR3 region has the DNA TGTGCCAGCAGCTCCGGGACAGGGGGAAGTCAGCCCCAGCATTTT. Its protein product is CASSSGTGGSQPQHF.

This chain links TRBV6-4 with TRBJ2-3; D is perhaps TRBD1 (6 bases). The V gene's germline CDR1 is MRHNA and CDR2 SNTAGT. Trimming took 4 bases from V and 1 from J, leaving 18 bases between them. The CDR3 runs 17 residues. The CDR3, as DNA: TGTGCCAGCAGTGCCGGACTCCTCCGACAGGGCACAGATACGCAGTATTTT. It encodes CASSAGLLRQGTDTQYF.

J is TRBJ1-2 and V is TRBV25-1; 7 bases align to TRBD1. This CDR3 spans 14 amino acids. Unmatched junction bases numbered 2, after V lost 2 bases and J lost 2 bases. CDR1 MGHDK and CDR2 SYGVNS come from the germline V gene. The CDR3, as DNA: TGTGCCAGCAGTGAAATGGGACAGAACTATGGCTACACCTTC. It is translated as CASSEMGQNYGYTF.

This chain connects TRBV27 to TRBJ2-5; 8 bases are shared with TRBD2. Per the germline V gene, CDR1 is MNHEY and CDR2 is SMNVEV (reference sequence). The CDR3 is 16 residues long. V lost 5 bases to trimming and J lost 1 base; unmatched junction nucleotides: 9. CDR3 sequence reads: CASSRVLAGGQETQYF. Written as DNA, the CDR3 is TGTGCCAGCAGTCGGGTCTTGGCGGGGGGCCAAGAGACCCAGTACTTC.

V usage is TRBV6-1 and J usage is TRBJ1-1; D gene uncertain. This CDR3 comprises 14 residues. The germline V gene encodes CDR1 MNHNS and CDR2 SASEGT. V gave up 2 bases and J gave up 5 bases, with 12 bases separating them. CDR3 nucleotide sequence: TGTGCCAGCAGTGAACTCCCCCGGTGGACTGAAGCTTTCTTT. Translated: CASSELPRWTEAFF.

The gene calls are TRBV5-1 and TRBJ2-5; either TRBD1 or TRBD2 may supply D (6 bases each). This CDR3 has 13 amino acids. Between the trimmed V and J ends, which lost 4 bases and 4 bases, there was a span of 11 bases. The germline V gene has CDR1 SGHRS and CDR2 YFSETQ. The CDR3 sequence: CASSPSGAETQYF. CDR3 sequence (DNA): TGCGCCAGCAGCCCCTCGGGGGCAGAGACCCAGTACTTC.

V usage is TRBV1 and J usage is TRBJ2-5. TRBV1 corresponds to a pseudogene. This CDR3 comprises 13 residues. CDR3 DNA: TGCACCAGCAGCCTGGGATTCCAAGAGACCCAGTACTTC. Its translation is CTSSLGFQETQYF.

This clone showed up just once. The J gene is TRBJ2-7, the V gene TRBV5-1; 7 bases are shared with TRBD1. CDR1 is SGHRS and CDR2 is YFSETQ in the germline V gene. The CDR3 spans 13 residues. V was clipped by 4 bases and J by 6 bases; unmatched bases: 7. CDR3 in DNA: TGCGCCAGCAGCCCGACAGACAGGGCCGAGCAGTACTTC. Its translation: CASSPTDRAEQYF.

The J gene is TRBJ1-2, the V gene TRBV14; D gene unclear. The CDR3 totals 20 residues. V was trimmed by 4 bases and J by 3 bases, leaving 30 bases between them. CDR1 and CDR2 (germline): SGHDN, FVKESK. The CDR3: CASSPNLFRGKPNYYYGYTF. CDR3 nucleotide sequence: TGTGCCAGCAGCCCTAATCTATTCCGAGGGAAACCAAATTACTACTATGGCTACACCTTC.